Listed below are T cell receptor beta chains from one sample, sequenced in a study of T cell clones after liver transplantation. Generated by immunoSEQ multiplex PCR, the TCRdb table keeps only in-frame clones and is missing some. This sample has about 70,000 clones; about four fifths occur once, and the top ten carry 0.79%. Sequenced here: CD4+ T cells from blood, sampled 12 months after liver transplant. The source of these receptors is a human patient who received a liver transplant. The graft donor may have contributed some T cells. The CDR3 runs from the conserved cysteine through the conserved F or W. The D gene is left open where the match is weak. Size values are once, few and many counts, or a class for expanded clones, and some rows have none.

v_gene: TRBV28; len: 14; j_gene: TRBJ2-7; d_gene: TRBD2; abundance: NA; CDR3nt: TGTGCCAGCCGCGCCGGGACTAGCAGAAACGAGCAGTACTTC; CDR3aa: CASRAGTSRNEQYF
v_gene: TRBV2; len: 14; j_gene: TRBJ1-2; d_gene: TRBD1; abundance: NA; CDR3nt: TGTGCCAGCGGGGGGCGACAGGGCAACTATGGCTACACCTTC; CDR3aa: CASGGRQGNYGYTF
v_gene: TRBV28; len: 16; j_gene: TRBJ1-4; d_gene: NA; abundance: NA; CDR3nt: TGTGCCAGCAGTTTGGGGGGGCGCAGAACTAATGAAAAACTGTTTTTT; CDR3aa: CASSLGGRRTNEKLFF
v_gene: TRBV28; len: 13; j_gene: TRBJ2-1; d_gene: TRBD1; abundance: NA; CDR3nt: TGTGCCAGCAGTTCCTTTTCCGACAGGGAGAAGTTCTTC; CDR3aa: CASSSFSDREKFF
v_gene: TRBV28; len: 16; j_gene: TRBJ1-2; d_gene: TRBD1; abundance: NA; CDR3nt: TGTGCCAGCAGTAAAGGGGGGACAGGGGTTTCGAATGGCTACACCTTC; CDR3aa: CASSKGGTGVSNGYTF
v_gene: TRBV2; len: 14; j_gene: TRBJ2-7; d_gene: NA; abundance: NA; CDR3nt: TGTGCCAGCAGGGAGACTAGTAATTCCTACGAGCAGTACTTC; CDR3aa: CASRETSNSYEQYF
v_gene: TRBV18; len: 17; j_gene: TRBJ2-2; d_gene: NA; abundance: once; CDR3nt: TGTGCCAGCTCACCCTACCCAGGGATCGGGAGCACCGGGGAGCTGTTTTTT; CDR3aa: CASSPYPGIGSTGELFF
v_gene: TRBV30; len: 16; j_gene: TRBJ2-7; d_gene: TRBD2; abundance: NA; CDR3nt: TGTGCCTGGAGCCTAGCGGGAGAGGGGAGGCCCTACGAGCAGTACTTC; CDR3aa: CAWSLAGEGRPYEQYF
v_gene: TRBV5-6; len: 17; j_gene: TRBJ2-1; d_gene: NA; abundance: NA; CDR3nt: TGTGCCAGCAGCTTGACAGGACACCGGCCTTCTTCGGATGAGCAGTTCTTC; CDR3aa: CASSLTGHRPSSDEQFF
v_gene: TRBV18; len: 12; j_gene: TRBJ2-7; d_gene: NA; abundance: few; CDR3nt: TGTGCCAGCTCGCCTCTAGCCTACGAGCAGTACTTC; CDR3aa: CASSPLAYEQYF
v_gene: TRBV9; len: 16; j_gene: TRBJ1-1; d_gene: NA; abundance: NA; CDR3nt: TGTGCCAGCAGCGTAGCCGGGTTCAATCAGAACACTGAAGCTTTCTTT; CDR3aa: CASSVAGFNQNTEAFF
v_gene: TRBV5-4; len: 14; j_gene: TRBJ2-3; d_gene: TRBD2; abundance: NA; CDR3nt: TGTGCCAGCAGCTTAGGAGGGAGGGAGTATACGCAGTATTTT; CDR3aa: CASSLGGREYTQYF
v_gene: TRBV28; len: 15; j_gene: TRBJ2-1; d_gene: TRBD2; abundance: once; CDR3nt: TGTGCCAGCAGTTTAGCCCCCGGACTAGCGGGAAAACGAGTCTTC; CDR3aa: CASSLAPGLAGKRVF
v_gene: TRBV28; len: 13; j_gene: TRBJ1-2; d_gene: NA; abundance: NA; CDR3nt: TGTGCCAGCAGTTTATTGGAGGGCTATGGCTACACCTTC; CDR3aa: CASSLLEGYGYTF
v_gene: TRBV10-1; len: 16; j_gene: TRBJ2-1; d_gene: TRBD2; abundance: NA; CDR3nt: TGCGCCAGCAGTGAGGTAGCGGGAGGAAGTAGGAATGAGCAGTTCTTC; CDR3aa: CASSEVAGGSRNEQFF
v_gene: TRBV5-6; len: 13; j_gene: TRBJ1-2; d_gene: NA; abundance: NA; CDR3nt: TGTGCCAGCAGCTTAGGACGGCCTTATGGCTACACCTTC; CDR3aa: CASSLGRPYGYTF
v_gene: TRBV28; len: 15; j_gene: TRBJ2-2; d_gene: NA; abundance: NA; CDR3nt: TGTGCCAGCAGTTGGGGGACCACCAAAACCGGGGAGCTGTTTTTT; CDR3aa: CASSWGTTKTGELFF
v_gene: TRBV5-4; len: 12; j_gene: TRBJ2-5; d_gene: NA; abundance: few; CDR3nt: TGTGCCAGCAGCTCTCACCAAGAGACCCAGTACTTC; CDR3aa: CASSSHQETQYF
v_gene: TRBV4-3; len: 16; j_gene: TRBJ2-2; d_gene: TRBD2; abundance: once; CDR3nt: TGCGCCAGCAGCCGGGGACTAGCGGGAGGCACCGGGGAGCTGTTTTTT; CDR3aa: CASSRGLAGGTGELFF
v_gene: TRBV28; len: 15; j_gene: TRBJ2-7; d_gene: TRBD2; abundance: few; CDR3nt: TGTGCCAGCAGTTTGTCAGCGGGGCTAGGCTACGAGCAGTACTTC; CDR3aa: CASSLSAGLGYEQYF
v_gene: TRBV28; len: 14; j_gene: TRBJ2-3; d_gene: NA; abundance: NA; CDR3nt: TGTGCCAGCGGGGTCAGCGTTGGCACAGATACGCAGTATTTT; CDR3aa: CASGVSVGTDTQYF
v_gene: TRBV5-1; len: 12; j_gene: TRBJ2-7; d_gene: NA; abundance: NA; CDR3nt: TGCGCCAGCAGCTTGGGATTTGAGGAGCAGTACTTC; CDR3aa: CASSLGFEEQYF
v_gene: TRBV29-1; len: 13; j_gene: TRBJ2-1; d_gene: NA; abundance: NA; CDR3nt: TGCAGCGTTGAAGATCAGGGGGGAAATGAGCAGTTCTTC; CDR3aa: CSVEDQGGNEQFF
v_gene: TRBV28; len: 14; j_gene: TRBJ1-1; d_gene: NA; abundance: NA; CDR3nt: TGTGCCAGCAGCCGGAGGGGCGTAACGACTGAAGCTTTCTTT; CDR3aa: CASSRRGVTTEAFF
v_gene: TRBV27; len: 17; j_gene: TRBJ2-2; d_gene: NA; abundance: NA; CDR3nt: TGTGCCAGCAGTTTATCGAAGGACAGTACGAACACCGGGGAGCTGTTTTTT; CDR3aa: CASSLSKDSTNTGELFF
v_gene: TRBV2; len: 17; j_gene: TRBJ2-1; d_gene: TRBD2; abundance: few; CDR3nt: TGTGCCAGCAGTCGTGGACTAGCGGGAGGAGGTGGCAATGAGCAGTTCTTC; CDR3aa: CASSRGLAGGGGNEQFF
v_gene: TRBV11-2; len: 15; j_gene: TRBJ2-7; d_gene: NA; abundance: NA; CDR3nt: TGTGCCAGCAGCGAGACTGGCATTCCCTCCTACGAGCAGTACTTC; CDR3aa: CASSETGIPSYEQYF
v_gene: TRBV15; len: 13; j_gene: TRBJ2-7; d_gene: NA; abundance: NA; CDR3nt: TGTGCCACCAGCGGGACGGGTACCTACGAGCAGTACTTC; CDR3aa: CATSGTGTYEQYF
v_gene: TRBV27; len: 14; j_gene: TRBJ1-5; d_gene: NA; abundance: NA; CDR3nt: TGTGCCAGCAGTTCGAGGGGGGGCAATCAGCCCCAGCATTTT; CDR3aa: CASSSRGGNQPQHF